These 31 T cell receptor beta chains came from one sample sequenced in a study of T cells in Graves' hyperthyroidism and ophthalmopathy. Template material for amplifying TCR beta CDR3 regions consisted of RNA transcripts. With the HTBI primer set, the TCR CDR3 went through a first round of RT-PCR. Each CDR3 protein is one row after TCRdb ran MiXCR on the multiplex PCR reads. The table records 530,000 or so distinct CDR3 sequences, about a sixth of them present only once. Sequencing was carried out using blood. All receptors come from a woman under 30 with Graves' ophthalmopathy.

This clonotype was counted many times. The gene calls are TRBV20-1 and TRBJ1-1, with a weak D call TRBD1 (6 bases). Trimming took 6 bases from V and 0 from J, leaving 11 bases between them. Per the germline V gene, CDR1 is DFQATT and CDR2 is SNEGSKA (reference sequence). This CDR3 region has 13 residues. The CDR3 region has the DNA TGCAGTGCCCAACAGGGCTTGAACACTGAAGCTTTCTTT. Translating it yields CSAQQGLNTEAFF.

This clonotype was found many times. This chain uses TRBV28 with TRBJ1-5; the match to TRBD1 covers 8 bases. Per germline, CDR1 MDHEN and CDR2 SYDVKM. After removal of 1 base from V and 5 bases from J, the junction contained 1 base not matched to a gene. The CDR3 length is 14 residues. CDR3: CASSLYRGDQPQHF. The CDR3 nucleotides are TGTGCCAGCAGTTTATACAGGGGGGATCAGCCCCAGCATTTT. Based on the CDR3 plus reference TRBV28 and TRBJ1-5, the full variable domain is DVKVTQSSRYLVKRTGEKVFLECVQDMDHENMFWYRQDPGLGLRLIYFSYDVKMKEKGDIPEGYSVSREKKERFSLILESASTNQTSMYLCASSLYRGDQPQHFGDGTRLSIL.

In its sample, this clonotype was seen a few times. The junction departs from the called germline gene at one end, perhaps through a read error. This sequence joins TRBV30 and TRBJ1-2; 7 bases are shared with TRBD1. This CDR3 region has 13 residues. Looked up from germline, CDR1 is GTSNPN and CDR2 is SVGIG (reference sequence). CDR3 sequence (DNA): TGTGCCTGGAGTGGGGAGACAGGGTATGGCCACACCTTC. Translated, it gives CAWSGETGYGHTF. The full variable domain, its missing parts supplied by reference TRBV30 and TRBJ1-2, is SQTIHQWPATLVQPVGSPLSLECTVEGTSNPNLYWYRQAAGRGLQLLFYSVGIGQISSEVPQNLSASRPQDRQFILSSKKLLLSDSGFYLCAWSGETGYGHTFGSGTRLTVV.

CDR3 in DNA: TGTGCCAGCCCCATAGACAGGGCGCACCTTTATGGCTACACCTTC. It is translated as CASPIDRAHLYGYTF. The rearrangement uses TRBV18 and TRBJ1-2; 7 positions agree with TRBD1. The length of the CDR3 is 15 residues. Germline CDR1 KGHSH, CDR2 LQKENI. The V segment lost 8 bases and the J segment 5 bases; nucleotides outside the gene matches: 14.

In this sample, this clonotype turned up many times. J is TRBJ1-2 and V is TRBV6-2 or TRBV6-3; D may be TRBD1 (6 bases). V lost 8 bases and J 8 bases, leaving 15 bases between the germline ends. CDR3 length: 12 amino acids. Germline CDR1 reads MNHEY; CDR2 reads SVGEGT. CDR3 nucleotide sequence: TGTGCCAGCGCTGAAGGGGGTGTGGGCTACACCTTC. Its translation: CASAEGGVGYTF.

CDR3 coding DNA: TGTGCCAGCAGTGGCCAGCGGGGGTCCGGGGAGCTGTTTTTT. Amino acids: CASSGQRGSGELFF. The chain uses TRBV2 and TRBJ2-2; 8 nucleotides line up with TRBD2. Germline assignment: CDR1 SNHLY and CDR2 FYNNEI. There are 14 residues in the CDR3. Germline trimming cut 4 bases from V and 6 bases from J; bases unmatched to any gene: 4.

This sequence joins TRBV5-4 and TRBJ2-1, with 11 bases fitting TRBD2. V lost 4 bases, J lost 9 bases, and 9 bases stayed unmatched. Looked up from germline, CDR1 is SGHNT and CDR2 is YYREEE (reference sequence). CDR3 size: 15 residues. This chain's CDR3 is CASSRETSGTGEQFF. The CDR3 DNA is TGTGCCAGCAGCCGGGAGACTAGCGGGACGGGTGAGCAGTTCTTC.

This clonotype has just a few counts. The CDR3 reads CSVTGIDSNQPQHF. DNA of the CDR3: TGCAGCGTTACAGGGATTGATAGCAATCAGCCCCAGCATTTT. The chain couples TRBV29-1 to TRBJ1-5; maybe TRBD1 (6 bases). Trimming removed 5 bases from V and 0 bases from J, with 11 bases in between. The germline V gene has CDR1 SQVTM and CDR2 ANQGSEA. This CDR3 is 14 amino acids long.

The rearrangement joins TRBV5-1 to TRBJ2-3; no reliable D call. Trimming took off 4 bases at V and 6 bases at J, with 18 bases between the two ends. CDR3 length: 15 amino acids. CDR1 and CDR2 from the germline V gene are SGHRS and YFSETQ. The CDR3 spells CASSVETSLLDTQYF. Here the CDR3 DNA reads TGCGCCAGCAGCGTGGAAACATCCCTTCTTGATACGCAGTATTTT.

This clonotype has just a few counts. The chain joins TRBV12-3 or TRBV12-4 to TRBJ2-7; weak D call: TRBD1 (5 bases). This CDR3 is built from 20 residues. V lost 3 bases to trimming and J lost 5 bases, with 32 bases between them. This CDR3 is CASSFSKPAFVTESLHEQYF. For the CDR3, the DNA is TGTGCCAGCAGTTTCTCAAAGCCCGCATTCGTGACAGAATCCCTCCACGAGCAGTACTTC.

This clonotype was seen repeatedly, ten times or more. The genes are TRBV5-1 and TRBJ2-1, with 11 bases aligning to TRBD1. The CDR3 totals 15 residues. CDR1 is SGHRS, CDR2 YFSETQ, per germline. With 4 bases clipped from V and 7 bases from J, the junction kept 7 bases outside the gene matches. CDR3 sequence (DNA): TGCGCCAGCAGCGATCGGGACAGGGGGTTAAATGAGCAGTTCTTC. Amino acids: CASSDRDRGLNEQFF.

This clonotype has more than one count but fewer than ten. This chain joins TRBV12-3 or TRBV12-4 and TRBJ2-3; 7 bases map to TRBD1. This CDR3 spans 11 amino acids. Trimming cost V 7 bases and J 7 bases; bases outside gene matches: 2. The CDR3 region has the DNA TGTGCCAGCAAGACAGGGTATACGCAGTATTTT. This gives the protein CASKTGYTQYF.

This clonotype was detected ten times or more. This rearrangement joins TRBV3-1 to TRBJ1-1; 7 bases agree with TRBD1. V lost 1 base and J lost 4; bases outside the gene matches: 3. Germline lookup yields CDR1 LGHDT and CDR2 YNNKEL (reference sequence). The CDR3 is 14 residues long. The DNA of the CDR3 is TGTGCCAGCAGCCAAGCCGACAGGGCCACTGAAGCTTTCTTT. This translates into CASSQADRATEAFF.

Ten or more counts support this clonotype. This rearrangement joins TRBV3-1 to TRBJ1-2; D unresolved. The V and J ends lost 0 bases and 2 bases respectively, with 7 bases between them. CDR1 and CDR2 (germline): LGHDT, YNNKEL (reference sequence). This CDR3 spans 14 amino acids. In DNA, the CDR3 is TGTGCCAGCAGCCAAGAGGAGGAGAACTATGGCTACACCTTC. Protein sequence: CASSQEEENYGYTF.

This clonotype was seen many times. V and J are TRBV30 and TRBJ2-3; D is uncertain. CDR1 and CDR2 from the germline V gene are GTSNPN and SVGIG (reference sequence). V lost 0 bases to trimming and J lost 5 bases, with 9 bases between them. The CDR3 length is 13 residues. CDR3 sequence (DNA): TGTGCCTGGAGTGTACTTCGAGGAGATACGCAGTATTTT. It codes for CAWSVLRGDTQYF.

This clonotype showed up just a few times. The chain recombines TRBV7-2 with TRBJ2-3; D gene ambiguous. CDR1 is SGHTA, CDR2 FQGNSA, per germline. The CDR3 length is 13 residues. The V and J ends lost 6 bases and 4 bases respectively, with 11 bases between them. The CDR3 reads CASSRPRSDTQYF. The CDR3 bases are TGTGCCAGCAGTCGTCCACGGTCAGATACGCAGTATTTT.

The CDR3 DNA sequence: TGTGCCACCCGGGGAGCGGGAGACGATACGCAGTATTTT. Translated, it gives CATRGAGDDTQYF. This sequence joins TRBV24-1 and TRBJ2-3, with TRBD2 matching 8 bases. V shed 9 bases and J 6 bases; nucleotides not matched to a gene: 7. Germline loops: CDR1 KGHDR, CDR2 SFDVKD. This CDR3 has 13 residues.

This chain connects TRBV7-8 to TRBJ1-2, with unresolved D. The CDR3 is 14 amino acids. Germline values: CDR1 SGHVS, CDR2 FQNEAQ. Trimming removed 5 bases at V and 8 bases at J, with 18 bases between. Here the CDR3 DNA reads TGTGCCAGCAGCACCCAACCTCACCAAGTCGGCTACACCTTC. Translation gives CASSTQPHQVGYTF.

This clonotype has a count of ten or more. This chain joins TRBV12-3 or TRBV12-4 and TRBJ1-5, with a tentative D call TRBD1 (5 bases). This CDR3 contains 16 residues. Trimming removed 7 bases at V and 0 bases at J, with 16 bases between. Here the CDR3 DNA reads TGTGCCAGCACCGGAGCCGGGGGATATAGCAATCAGCCCCAGCATTTT. Protein product: CASTGAGGYSNQPQHF.

This clonotype was recorded at least ten times. The chain uses TRBV6-1 and TRBJ1-5; 7 positions agree with TRBD1. This CDR3 region has 15 residues. Germline CDR1 MNHNS, CDR2 SASEGT. Losses at the gene ends were 3 bases for V and 0 bases for J; bases not matched to a gene: 2. CDR3 sequence reads: CASSDRGASNQPQHF. The CDR3 coding sequence is TGTGCCAGCAGTGACAGGGGGGCTAGCAATCAGCCCCAGCATTTT.

This clonotype was detected ten times or more. The V gene is TRBV5-1, the J gene TRBJ2-7, with TRBD1 as a possible D gene (5 bases). Germline V CDR1 and CDR2: SGHRS, YFSETQ. V lost 1 base and J 5 bases, leaving 13 bases between the germline ends. CDR3 length: 14 residues. CDR3 DNA sequence: TGCGCCAGCAGCTTGCGATCAGGGATGCACGAGCAGTACTTC. Translation: CASSLRSGMHEQYF.

V and J are TRBV7-9 and TRBJ2-1, with D tentatively TRBD1 or TRBD2 (5 bases each). V was clipped by 5 bases and J by 13 bases, with 18 bases between them. This CDR3 region has 13 residues. Germline values: CDR1 SEHNR, CDR2 FQNEAQ (reference sequence). Written as DNA, the CDR3 is TGTGCCAGCAGCGTAGGGACGCCCTCGGATCAGTTCTTC. This gives the protein CASSVGTPSDQFF.

This clonotype was seen once. This likely comes from a read error, as the CDR3 has no conserved phenylalanine or tryptophan at its end. The chain has TRBV4-1 and TRBJ1-1, with 7 nucleotides matching TRBD1. This CDR3 region has 18 residues. J was trimmed by 3 bases and V by 2 bases; bases with no gene match: 15. CDR1 MGHRA and CDR2 YSYEKL come from the germline V gene. The CDR3 protein is CASSQLDRARGDDTEAFL. CDR3 nucleotide sequence: TGCGCCAGCAGCCAACTAGACAGGGCGAGAGGCGATGACACTGAAGCTTTCCTT.

This clonotype was counted many times. This sequence joins TRBV6-1 and TRBJ2-7, with D unclear. The V gene's germline CDR1 is MNHNS and CDR2 SASEGT. Trimming removed 2 bases at V and 3 bases at J, with 2 bases between. The CDR3 is 11 amino acids. CDR3 protein: CASSELYEQYF. The CDR3, as DNA: TGTGCCAGCAGTGAACTCTACGAGCAGTACTTC.

The V call is TRBV11-2, the J call TRBJ1-5; TRBD1 aligns across 7 bases. The CDR3 is 15 amino acids. The V and J ends lost 2 bases and 5 bases, in that order; junction bases with no gene match: 6. The germline CDR1 and CDR2 sequences are SGHAT and FQNNGV. CDR3 coding DNA: TGTGCCAGCAGCTTATCAGGGGGAAATGATCAGCCCCAGCATTTT. Translation gives CASSLSGGNDQPQHF.

This clonotype was observed at least ten times. This chain links TRBV20-1 with TRBJ2-7; 8 bases agree with TRBD2. This CDR3 is 14 amino acids long. Per the germline V gene, CDR1 is DFQATT and CDR2 is SNEGSKA (reference sequence). J lost 0 bases, V lost 1 base, and 2 bases had no gene match. CDR3 DNA: TGCAGTGCTAGAGTAGCGGGGAGCTCCTACGAGCAGTACTTC. Translated: CSARVAGSSYEQYF.

The sample holds many counts of this clonotype. DNA of the CDR3: TGTGCCAGCACCAAGGGACTAGCGGGAGGGAGGCGGACAGATACGCAGTATTTT. Translating it yields CASTKGLAGGRRTDTQYF. The chain recombines TRBV12-3 or TRBV12-4 with TRBJ2-3; 16 nucleotides align to TRBD2. Trimming removed 7 bases from V and 3 bases from J; junction bases left unmatched: 10. This CDR3 region has 18 residues.

This clonotype showed up many times. The rearrangement joins TRBV28 to TRBJ2-3; the D gene is possibly TRBD2 (6 bases). The CDR3 contains 15 residues. Germline CDR1 is MDHEN and CDR2 is SYDVKM. The germline V and J ends were trimmed by 6 bases and 6 bases, with 19 bases remaining between them. CDR3 loop: CASRVGGVVGDTQYF. The CDR3 DNA reads as TGTGCCAGCAGGGTAGGAGGGGTCGTTGGGGATACGCAGTATTTT.

This chain links TRBV7-8 with TRBJ2-5; D gene uncertain. V lost 2 bases, J lost 2 bases, and 9 bases lay in between. The CDR3 loop spans 14 amino acids. Germline CDR1 and CDR2: SGHVS and FQNEAQ. The CDR3: CASSLRELQETQYF. CDR3 nucleotide sequence: TGTGCCAGCAGCTTAAGAGAGCTACAAGAGACCCAGTACTTC.

This clonotype showed up many times. The V and J genes are TRBV20-1 and TRBJ1-1; D might be TRBD1 (6 bases). Germline lookup yields CDR1 DFQATT and CDR2 SNEGSKA (reference sequence). This CDR3 is built from 13 residues. Between the trimmed V and J ends, which lost 1 base and 6 bases, there was a span of 12 bases. CDR3: CSARGQVKAEAFF. The CDR3 coding sequence is TGCAGTGCTAGAGGACAGGTGAAGGCTGAAGCTTTCTTT.

This clonotype was observed a few times. The chain employs TRBV28 and TRBJ2-3; either TRBD1 or TRBD2 may fit D (5 bases each). CDR1 and CDR2 from the germline V gene are MDHEN and SYDVKM. The CDR3 is 14 amino acids. The V end lost 4 bases, the J end lost 5 bases, and 13 bases lay between the germline ends. CDR3 coding DNA: TGTGCCAGCAGTTCAGAGGGGTCCGGAGATACGCAGTATTTT. Amino acid sequence: CASSSEGSGDTQYF.